This T cell receptor beta chain was documented in a study of human T cells and chemical hapten exposure. Study at large: The variation in per-sample TCR yields arose mainly from small differences in pooled library volumes. Study outcomes and limitations: Once DPC sensitization occurred, TCRs above 1 in 1000 frequency showed no change.

This clonotype occurred many times. Its antigen is still unknown. Before extraction, the whole blood was not fractionated, and total RNA was taken from it. The germline CDR1 and CDR2 sequences are SGHRS and YFSETQ. The CDR3 length is 17 residues. V was clipped by 1 base and J by 0 bases, with 14 bases between them. The library labeled individual cDNA molecules by adding unique molecular identifiers to them. Original data processing: The median was roughly 91,000 TCRs per sample, ranging roughly 20,000 to 690,600. TCRdb reanalysed the 5' RACE reads using MiXCR and keeps one entry per CDR3 protein. These V and J calls originate from TCRdb's pipeline instead of the authors' own analysis. The profile shows some 150,000 distinct CDR3 sequences, 4.1% of them singletons.

This sequence joins TRBV5-1 and TRBJ2-1; D call uncertain. The sequence derives from a female donor in good health. The CDR3 loop reads CASSLFPLQSSYNEQFF. CDR3 nucleotides: TGCGCCAGCAGCTTGTTTCCGCTGCAGAGCTCCTACAATGAGCAGTTCTTC.